This T cell receptor (beta chain) was obtained from a study of CXCR3-negative and CXCR3-positive naive CD8 T cells. TRB cDNA was prepared as libraries by UMI-labeled 5' RACE. TCRdb reprocessed the 5' RACE reads and keeps a single row for each CDR3 protein, giving no DNA. This sample's table has over 95,000 distinct CDR3 sequences. On this clonotype: Antigen: not known.

CDR1 and CDR2 (germline): MDHEN, SYDVKM. There are 16 residues in the CDR3. Study results and caveats: Comparably high diversity marked both naive subsets, whereas memory CD8+ cells had much lower diversity. Similar TRBV-TRBJ usage characterized naive CXCR3-negative and CXCR3-positive cells; memory cells differed. A higher hydrophobicity marked the TRB CDR3s of CXCR3-positive naive cells versus CXCR3-negative naive cells.

Specimen: naive CXCR3+ CD8+ T cells from blood. The subset: CD45RO-CCR7+CD27+CD95- naive CD8+ T cells expressing CXCR3 (TNR3+). The sequence was obtained from a human donor in good health. Some clones in this sample may be carry-over from other donors' samples. The chain couples TRBV28 to TRBJ1-5; TCRdb lists TRBD1, though no DNA is available to test this call. The CDR3: CASSLWGGRYDQPQHF.